Each of the 7 T cell receptor beta chains below was sequenced from the same sample in a study of blood T cell repertoires in COVID-19 (dated by TCRdb to 2020 to 2021). Library creation used the immunoSEQ multiplex PCR assay. The table comes from immuneACCESS by way of TCRdb, which keeps in-frame sequences with V and J called. Part of the clones is missing from these tables; in studies checked, under half for an unresolved V gene and the rest for unknown reasons. The sample table contains some 170,000 clones; only one count was recorded for roughly 80% of them. The ten largest clones capture approximately 10% of the sample. Material for sequencing was peripheral blood. The receptors come from a woman aged 40 to 55 with COVID-19, enrolled during active disease.

Regarding this clone: At one end the junction does not follow the germline gene, possibly because of a read error. The CDR3 region is CASSVSLAGVYNEQFF. The CDR3 region has the DNA TGTGCTAGCAGCGTCTCGCTAGCGGGGGTCTACAATGAGCAGTTCTTC. The chain employs TRBV7-7 and TRBJ2-1; 10 bases align to TRBD2. Per germline, CDR1 SSHAT and CDR2 FNYEAQ (reference sequence). The CDR3 totals 16 residues.

There are a few counts of this clone. The chain employs TRBV4-1 and TRBJ1-3; TRBD1 agrees at 8 bases. The CDR3 has 15 residues. With V trimmed by 5 bases and J by 4 bases, 7 bases remained unmatched. Germline assignment: CDR1 MGHRA and CDR2 YSYEKL. The CDR3 here is CASSYGQGLGNTIYF. The CDR3 nucleotides read TGCGCCAGCAGCTACGGACAGGGCTTGGGAAACACCATATATTTT.

This chain links TRBV18 with TRBJ1-1; 9 bases are shared with TRBD1. The trim removed 6 bases at V and 2 bases at J, leaving 1 base unmatched. The CDR3 length is 13 residues. In germline, CDR1 is KGHSH, CDR2 LQKENI. The CDR3 spells CASSGQGNTEAFF. Here the CDR3 DNA reads TGTGCCAGCTCGGGACAGGGTAACACTGAAGCTTTCTTT.

This rearrangement joins TRBV7-2 to TRBJ2-7, with D perhaps TRBD2 (6 bases). Germline CDR1 is SGHTA and CDR2 is FQGNSA. The CDR3 spans 14 residues. Trimming pared 2 bases from V and 6 bases from J, leaving 14 bases between. The CDR3 nucleotides read TGTGCCAGCAGCTTAACTACGGGAGTAGGCGAGCAGTACTTC. It translates to CASSLTTGVGEQYF.

V gene TRBV18 combines with J gene TRBJ1-1; D call uncertain. The CDR3 totals 14 residues. Trimming took 7 bases from V and 3 from J, leaving 15 bases between them. Germline assignment: CDR1 KGHSH and CDR2 LQKENI. The CDR3 DNA sequence: TGTGCCAGCTTACGGGGTATCCGCGACACTGAAGCTTTCTTT. Its translation: CASLRGIRDTEAFF. Full variable domain (missing parts from reference TRBV18 and TRBJ1-1): NAGVMQNPRHLVRRRGQEARLRCSPMKGHSHVYWYRQLPEEGLKFMVYLQKENIIDESGMPKERFSAEFPKEGPSILRIQQVVRGDSAAYFCASLRGIRDTEAFFGQGTRLTVV.

The chain employs TRBV7-3 and TRBJ2-1, with TRBD2 matching 7 bases. Germline loops: CDR1 SGHTA, CDR2 FQGTGA. V lost 5 bases and J lost 8; bases outside the gene matches: 12. This CDR3 region has 15 residues. CDR3 protein: CASSRAGGSVDEQFF. The CDR3 bases are TGTGCCAGCAGCCGCGCTGGCGGGAGCGTCGATGAGCAGTTCTTC. Supplemented by reference TRBV7-3 and TRBJ2-1, the full variable domain reads GAGVSQTPSNKVTEKGKYVELRCDPISGHTALYWYRQSLGQGPEFLIYFQGTGAADDSGLPNDRFFAVRPEGSVSTLKIQRTERGDSAVYLCASSRAGGSVDEQFFGPGTRLTVL.

V and J are TRBV11-2 and TRBJ2-7, with 11 bases aligning to TRBD1. The ends lost 7 bases at V and 6 bases at J; junction bases unmatched: 5. Germline V gene sequence: CDR1 SGHAT, CDR2 FQNNGV. The CDR3 length is 13 residues. The CDR3 DNA is TGTGCCAGCAACAGGGGGACAGGGGGCGAGCAGTACTTC. This translates into CASNRGTGGEQYF.